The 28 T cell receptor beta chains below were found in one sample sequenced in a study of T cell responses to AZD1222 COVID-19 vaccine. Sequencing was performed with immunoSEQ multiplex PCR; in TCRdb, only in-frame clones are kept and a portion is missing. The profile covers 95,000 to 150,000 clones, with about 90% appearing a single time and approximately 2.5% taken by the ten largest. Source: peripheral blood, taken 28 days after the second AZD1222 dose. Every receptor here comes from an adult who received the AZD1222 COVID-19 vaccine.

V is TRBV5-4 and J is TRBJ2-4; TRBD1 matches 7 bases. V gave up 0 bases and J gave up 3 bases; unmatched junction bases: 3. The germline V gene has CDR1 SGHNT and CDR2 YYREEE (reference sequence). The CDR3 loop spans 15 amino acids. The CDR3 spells CASSLGRQGKNIQYF. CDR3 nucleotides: TGTGCCAGCAGCTTGGGAAGACAGGGCAAAAACATTCAGTACTTC. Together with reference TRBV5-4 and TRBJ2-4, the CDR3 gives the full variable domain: ETGVTQSPTHLIKTRGQQVTLRCSSQSGHNTVSWYQQALGQGPQFIFQYYREEENGRGNFPPRFSGLQFPNYSSELNVNALELDDSALYLCASSLGRQGKNIQYFGAGTRLSVL.

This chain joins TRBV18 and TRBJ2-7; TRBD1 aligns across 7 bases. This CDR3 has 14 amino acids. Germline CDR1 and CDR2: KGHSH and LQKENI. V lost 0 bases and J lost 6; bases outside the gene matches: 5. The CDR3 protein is CASSPPGTAPEQYF. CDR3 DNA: TGTGCCAGCTCACCACCCGGGACAGCCCCCGAGCAGTACTTC.

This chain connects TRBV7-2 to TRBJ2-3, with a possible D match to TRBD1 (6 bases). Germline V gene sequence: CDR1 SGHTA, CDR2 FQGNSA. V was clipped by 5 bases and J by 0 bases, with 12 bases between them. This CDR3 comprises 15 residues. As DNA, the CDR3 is TGTGCCAGCAGCCCGAGACAGGCGAGCACAGATACGCAGTATTTT. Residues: CASSPRQASTDTQYF.

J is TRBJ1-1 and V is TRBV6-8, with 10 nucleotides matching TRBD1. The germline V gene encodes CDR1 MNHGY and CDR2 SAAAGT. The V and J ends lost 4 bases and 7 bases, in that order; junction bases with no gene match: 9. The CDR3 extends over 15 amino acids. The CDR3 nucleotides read TGTGCCAGCAGTTCCGATGACAGGGGGCCAGGTGAAGCTTTCTTT. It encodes CASSSDDRGPGEAFF.

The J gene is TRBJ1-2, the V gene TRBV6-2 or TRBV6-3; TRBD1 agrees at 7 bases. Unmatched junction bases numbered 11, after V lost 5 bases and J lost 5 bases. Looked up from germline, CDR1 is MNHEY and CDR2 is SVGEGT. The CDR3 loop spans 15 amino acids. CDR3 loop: CASSSAGTANYGYTF. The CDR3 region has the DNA TGTGCCAGCAGTAGCGCCGGGACAGCAAATTATGGCTACACCTTC.

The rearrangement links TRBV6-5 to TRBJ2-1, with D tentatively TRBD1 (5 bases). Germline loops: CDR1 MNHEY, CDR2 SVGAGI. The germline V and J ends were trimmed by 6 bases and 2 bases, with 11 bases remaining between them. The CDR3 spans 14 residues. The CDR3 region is CASSRTTTYNEQFF. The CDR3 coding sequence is TGTGCCAGCAGCCGGACAACCACCTACAATGAGCAGTTCTTC.

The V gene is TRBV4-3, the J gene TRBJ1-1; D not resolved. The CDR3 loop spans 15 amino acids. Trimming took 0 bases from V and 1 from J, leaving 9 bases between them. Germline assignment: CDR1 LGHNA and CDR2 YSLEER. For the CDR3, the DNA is TGCGCCAGCAGCCAAGATCTGGGGAGGAACACTGAAGCTTTCTTT. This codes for CASSQDLGRNTEAFF.

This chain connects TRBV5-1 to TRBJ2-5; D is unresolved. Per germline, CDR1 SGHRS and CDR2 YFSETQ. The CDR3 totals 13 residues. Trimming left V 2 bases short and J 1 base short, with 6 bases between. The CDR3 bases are TGCGCCAGCAGCTTTGACATCCAAGAGACCCAGTACTTC. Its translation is CASSFDIQETQYF.

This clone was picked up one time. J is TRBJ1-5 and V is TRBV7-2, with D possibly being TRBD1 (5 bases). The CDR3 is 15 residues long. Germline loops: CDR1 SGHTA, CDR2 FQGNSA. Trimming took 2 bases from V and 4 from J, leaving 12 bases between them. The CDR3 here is CASSLSQGLNQPQHF. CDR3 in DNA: TGTGCCAGCAGCTTATCTCAGGGTCTGAATCAGCCCCAGCATTTT.

The CDR3 loop reads CASSYSAGGEAGYTF. The CDR3 nucleotides are TGTGCCAGCAGTTACTCGGCAGGGGGCGAGGCTGGCTACACCTTC. V and J are TRBV6-5 and TRBJ1-2, with 8 bases that match TRBD1. Trimming removed 0 bases from V and 7 bases from J; junction bases left unmatched: 7. Looked up from germline, CDR1 is MNHEY and CDR2 is SVGAGI. This CDR3 has 15 residues.

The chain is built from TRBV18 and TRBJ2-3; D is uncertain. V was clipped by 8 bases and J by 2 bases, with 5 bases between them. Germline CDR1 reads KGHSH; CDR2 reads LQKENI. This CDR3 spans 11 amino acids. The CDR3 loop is CASVDTDTQYF. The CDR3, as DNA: TGTGCCAGCGTCGACACAGATACGCAGTATTTT.

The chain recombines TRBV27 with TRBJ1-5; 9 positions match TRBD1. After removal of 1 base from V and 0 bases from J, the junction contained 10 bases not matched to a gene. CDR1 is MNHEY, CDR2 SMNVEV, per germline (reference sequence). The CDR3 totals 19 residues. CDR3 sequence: CASSLLSDRGEYSNQPQHF. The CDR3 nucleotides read TGTGCCAGCAGTTTATTGTCGGACAGGGGCGAGTATAGCAATCAGCCCCAGCATTTT.

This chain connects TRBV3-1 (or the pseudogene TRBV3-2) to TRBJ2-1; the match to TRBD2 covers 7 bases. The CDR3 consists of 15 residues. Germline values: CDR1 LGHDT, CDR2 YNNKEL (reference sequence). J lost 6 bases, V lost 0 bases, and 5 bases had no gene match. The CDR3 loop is CASSQDLLAGNEQFF. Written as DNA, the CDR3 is TGTGCCAGCAGCCAAGATCTTTTAGCGGGCAATGAGCAGTTCTTC.

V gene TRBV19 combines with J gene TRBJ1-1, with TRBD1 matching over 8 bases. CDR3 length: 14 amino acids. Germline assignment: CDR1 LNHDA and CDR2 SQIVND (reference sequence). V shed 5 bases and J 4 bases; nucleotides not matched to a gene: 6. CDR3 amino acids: CASSQAQGGTEAFF. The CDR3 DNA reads TGTGCCAGTAGTCAGGCACAGGGGGGCACTGAAGCTTTCTTT. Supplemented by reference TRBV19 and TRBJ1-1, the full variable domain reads DGGITQSPKYLFRKEGQNVTLSCEQNLNHDAMYWYRQDPGQGLRLIYYSQIVNDFQKGDIAEGYSVSREKKESFPLTVTSAQKNPTAFYLCASSQAQGGTEAFFGQGTRLTVV.

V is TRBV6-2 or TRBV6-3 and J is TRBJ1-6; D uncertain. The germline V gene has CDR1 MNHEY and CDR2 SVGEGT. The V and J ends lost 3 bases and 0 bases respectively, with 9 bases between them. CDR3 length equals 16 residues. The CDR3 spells CASSYPWSSYNSPLHF. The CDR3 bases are TGTGCCAGCAGTTATCCCTGGAGCTCCTATAATTCACCCCTCCACTTT.

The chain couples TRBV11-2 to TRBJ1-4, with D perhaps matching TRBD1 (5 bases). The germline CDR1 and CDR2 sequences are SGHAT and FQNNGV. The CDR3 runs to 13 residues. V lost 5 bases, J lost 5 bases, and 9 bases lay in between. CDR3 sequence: CASSLDRNEKLFF. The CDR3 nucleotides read TGTGCCAGCAGCCTCGACAGAAATGAAAAACTGTTTTTT.

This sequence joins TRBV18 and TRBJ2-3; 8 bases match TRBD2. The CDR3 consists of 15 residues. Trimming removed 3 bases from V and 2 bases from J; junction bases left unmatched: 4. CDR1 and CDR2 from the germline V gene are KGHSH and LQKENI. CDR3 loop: CASSPQRGHTDTQYF. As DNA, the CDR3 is TGTGCCAGCTCACCCCAGCGGGGGCACACAGATACGCAGTATTTT.

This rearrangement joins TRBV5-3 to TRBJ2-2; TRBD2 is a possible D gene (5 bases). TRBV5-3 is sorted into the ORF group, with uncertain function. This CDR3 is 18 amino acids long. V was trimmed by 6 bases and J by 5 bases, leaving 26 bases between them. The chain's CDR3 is CARTEVGGANGRTGELFF. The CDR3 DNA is TGTGCCAGAACTGAGGTAGGAGGTGCGAACGGTCGAACCGGGGAGCTGTTTTTT.

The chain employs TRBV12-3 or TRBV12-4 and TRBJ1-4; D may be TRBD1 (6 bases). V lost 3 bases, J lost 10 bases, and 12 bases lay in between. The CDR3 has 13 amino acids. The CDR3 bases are TGTGCCAGCAGTTTTGCAGGGGAGGGAAAACTGTTTTTT. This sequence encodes CASSFAGEGKLFF.

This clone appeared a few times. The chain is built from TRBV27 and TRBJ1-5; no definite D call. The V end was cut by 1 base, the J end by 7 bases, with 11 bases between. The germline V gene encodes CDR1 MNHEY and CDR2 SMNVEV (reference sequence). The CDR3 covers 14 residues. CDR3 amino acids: CASSLLGYGQPQHF. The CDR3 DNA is TGTGCCAGCAGTTTATTGGGGTACGGACAGCCCCAGCATTTT.

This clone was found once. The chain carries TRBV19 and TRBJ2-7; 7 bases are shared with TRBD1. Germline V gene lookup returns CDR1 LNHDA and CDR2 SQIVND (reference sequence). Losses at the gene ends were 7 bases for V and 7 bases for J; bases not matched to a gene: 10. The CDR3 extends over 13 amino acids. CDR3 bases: TGTGCCAGTAACCCACAGGGGTTAGGAGAGCAGTACTTC. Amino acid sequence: CASNPQGLGEQYF.

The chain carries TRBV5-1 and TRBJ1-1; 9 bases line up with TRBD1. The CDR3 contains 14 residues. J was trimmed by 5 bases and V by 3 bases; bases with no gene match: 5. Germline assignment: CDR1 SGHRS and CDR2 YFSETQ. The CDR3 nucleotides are TGCGCCAGCAGCTCCCTAGGACAGGGGACTGAAGCTTTCTTT. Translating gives CASSSLGQGTEAFF.

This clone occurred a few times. The CDR3 nucleotides are TGTGCCAGCAGCTCGGACAGTCTCTATTTGCCTTTCTTT. Translated: CASSSDSLYLPFF. The chain has TRBV5-6 and TRBJ1-1; perhaps TRBD1 as D (6 bases). The CDR3 is made up of 13 amino acids. Germline V gene data show CDR1 as SGHDT and CDR2 as YYEEEE. Trimming took off 3 bases at V and 12 bases at J, with 18 bases between the two ends.

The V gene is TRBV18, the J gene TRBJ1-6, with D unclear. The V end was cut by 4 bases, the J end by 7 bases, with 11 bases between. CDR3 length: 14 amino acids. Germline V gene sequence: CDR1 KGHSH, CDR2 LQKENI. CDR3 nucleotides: TGTGCCAGCTCACTGGACGGCGGGAATTCACCCCTCCACTTT. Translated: CASSLDGGNSPLHF.

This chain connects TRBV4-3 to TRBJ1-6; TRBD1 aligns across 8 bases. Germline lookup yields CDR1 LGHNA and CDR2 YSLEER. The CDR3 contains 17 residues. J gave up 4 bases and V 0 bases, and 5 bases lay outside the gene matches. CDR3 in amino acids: CASSQEGRTGYNSPLHF. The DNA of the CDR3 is TGCGCCAGCAGCCAAGAAGGTCGGACAGGGTATAATTCACCCCTCCACTTT.

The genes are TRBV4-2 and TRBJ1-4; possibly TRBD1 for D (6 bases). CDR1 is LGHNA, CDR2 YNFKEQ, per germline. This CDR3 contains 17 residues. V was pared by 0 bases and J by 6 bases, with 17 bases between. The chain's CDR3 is CASSQDQPGDVDEKLFF. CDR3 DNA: TGTGCCAGCAGCCAAGATCAACCAGGGGACGTGGATGAAAAACTGTTTTTT.

The CDR3 is CASSTDLGTEAFF. The CDR3 DNA follows: TGTGCCAGTAGTACGGATCTGGGCACTGAAGCTTTCTTT. This chain uses TRBV19 with TRBJ1-1; no reliable D call. CDR1 and CDR2 from the germline V gene are LNHDA and SQIVND (reference sequence). With 4 bases removed from V and 4 bases from J, the gap between germline ends came to 10 bases. The CDR3 totals 13 residues.

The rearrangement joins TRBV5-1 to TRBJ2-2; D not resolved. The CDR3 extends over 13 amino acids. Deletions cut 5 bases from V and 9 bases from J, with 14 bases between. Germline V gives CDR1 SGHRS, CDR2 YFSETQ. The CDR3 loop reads CASRYDLFRELFF. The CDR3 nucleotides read TGCGCCAGCAGGTACGACCTTTTCCGGGAGCTGTTTTTT.